A single TCR beta chain is shown here with its context. Its target is unknown. The CDR3 totals 13 residues. The V gene's germline CDR1 is LNHDA and CDR2 SQIVND (reference sequence). After removal of 10 bases from V and 5 bases from J, the junction contained 5 bases not matched to a gene. At collection, donors were nominally healthy, but unrecorded immune exposures were probable. This specimen belongs to a study of cytomegalovirus exposure and HLA in healthy donors. General study points: Researchers reported in a later analysis that a missense DCLRE1C variant was tied to TCR beta V- and J-gene trimming. A later analysis associated 16,951 TCR beta sequences with HLA alleles at a 0.05 false discovery rate. Looking again later, the authors saw that most CMV-associated TCR beta chains seemed HLA-restricted.

The PCR had 60 Vbeta and 13 Jbeta primers. TCRdb keeps only in-frame clones here, not all; method: immunoSEQ multiplex PCR. The data contain more than 150,000 clones, 75% to 85% of them singletons. V usage is TRBV19 and J usage is TRBJ2-5; 12 bases align to TRBD2. Sequencing input: PBMCs. The clonotype was recovered from a boy under 18 in good health and CMV-seronegative. As DNA, the CDR3 is TGTGCCACCCGACTAGCGGGAGTCGAGACCCAGTACTTC. Translating gives CATRLAGVETQYF.